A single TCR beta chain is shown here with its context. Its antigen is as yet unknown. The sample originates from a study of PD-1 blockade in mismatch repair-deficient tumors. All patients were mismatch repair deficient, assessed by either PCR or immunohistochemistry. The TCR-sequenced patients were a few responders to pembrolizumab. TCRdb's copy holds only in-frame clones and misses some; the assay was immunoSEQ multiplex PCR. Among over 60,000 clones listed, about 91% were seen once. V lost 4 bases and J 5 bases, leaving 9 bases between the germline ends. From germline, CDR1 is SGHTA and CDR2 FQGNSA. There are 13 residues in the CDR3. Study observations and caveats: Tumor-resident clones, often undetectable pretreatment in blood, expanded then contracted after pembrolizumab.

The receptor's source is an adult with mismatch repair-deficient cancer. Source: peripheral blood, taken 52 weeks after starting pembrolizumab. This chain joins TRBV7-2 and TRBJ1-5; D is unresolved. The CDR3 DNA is TGTGCCAGCAGCTCACGGACGGATCAGCCCCAGCATTTT. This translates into CASSSRTDQPQHF.